These 11 T cell receptor beta chains share one sample of origin, sequenced in a study of blood T cell repertoires in COVID-19. Some clones are missing from TCRdb's copy, which holds only in-frame ones; the method was immunoSEQ multiplex PCR. The sample yields around 190,000 clones, roughly 82% seen once. Sequencing used peripheral blood. The receptors shown here come from an older woman with COVID-19, enrolled during active disease.

The gene calls are TRBV28 and TRBJ2-1, with D uncertain. Trimming left V 6 bases short and J 0 bases short, with 18 bases between. This CDR3 has 17 amino acids. The V gene's germline CDR1 is MDHEN and CDR2 SYDVKM. The DNA of the CDR3 is TGTGCCAGCAGGGTCCCGGGTGTGTTGAGCTCCTACAATGAGCAGTTCTTC. This codes for CASRVPGVLSSYNEQFF.

This rearrangement joins TRBV5-5 to TRBJ2-7; 9 bases agree with TRBD2. This CDR3 comprises 13 residues. Trimming cost V 5 bases and J 4 bases; bases outside gene matches: 4. The V gene's germline CDR1 is SGHKS and CDR2 YYEKEE (reference sequence). CDR3 region: CASSPTSGYEQYF. CDR3 nucleotides: TGTGCCAGCAGTCCGACTAGCGGATACGAGCAGTACTTC. The whole variable domain, filled in from reference TRBV5-5 and TRBJ2-7, reads DAGVTQSPTHLIKTRGQQVTLRCSPISGHKSVSWYQQVLGQGPQFIFQYYEKEERGRGNFPDRFSARQFPNYSSELNVNALLLGDSALYLCASSPTSGYEQYFGPGTRLTVT.

The chain has TRBV3-1 (or the pseudogene TRBV3-2) and TRBJ2-1, with D possibly TRBD2 on 6 matching bases. The CDR3 is made up of 17 amino acids. The V gene's germline CDR1 is LGHDT and CDR2 YNNKEL (reference sequence). The V and J ends lost 1 base and 4 bases respectively, with 17 bases between them. Written as DNA, the CDR3 is TGTGCCAGCAGCCAAGCCGGAGGGCCCCCGGGTTACAATGAGCAGTTCTTC. Encoded protein: CASSQAGGPPGYNEQFF.

V and J are TRBV2 and TRBJ1-5; 7 bases are shared with TRBD1. Trimming removed 2 bases from V and 5 bases from J; junction bases left unmatched: 6. Per the germline V gene, CDR1 is SNHLY and CDR2 is FYNNEI. The CDR3 has 15 amino acids. The CDR3 coding sequence is TGTGCCAGCAGTGAAAGTCAGGGGGGAGATCAGCCCCAGCATTTT. Protein: CASSESQGGDQPQHF.

This clone came up once. The V and J genes are TRBV7-9 and TRBJ2-3; D is possibly TRBD2 (5 bases). The germline V and J ends were trimmed by 11 bases and 5 bases, with 11 bases remaining between them. The CDR3 contains 11 residues. Germline-derived CDR1 and CDR2 are SEHNR and FQNEAQ (reference sequence). CDR3 coding DNA: TGTGCCCTCTCTGGAGGAGATACGCAGTATTTT. The encoded protein is CALSGGDTQYF.

V and J are TRBV6-5 and TRBJ2-7, with D perhaps matching TRBD1 (5 bases). The V and J ends lost 2 bases and 5 bases respectively, with 19 bases between them. The CDR3 length is 16 residues. Germline CDR1 is MNHEY and CDR2 is SVGAGI. The CDR3: CASSYGDRWGWDEQYF. CDR3 sequence (DNA): TGTGCCAGCAGTTACGGAGATCGGTGGGGCTGGGACGAGCAGTACTTC.

A remark on this clone: The junction does not match germline at one end; this may be a read error. The chain carries TRBV6-5 and TRBJ2-1; D is ambiguous. The CDR3 has 11 residues. Germline CDR1 MNHEY, CDR2 SVGAGI. CDR3 region: CASSYPDQQVF. The CDR3 nucleotides read TGTGCCAGCAGTTACCCCGATCAGCAGGTCTTC.

The chain has TRBV19 and TRBJ1-5; D is unclear. CDR1 is LNHDA, CDR2 SQIVND, per germline (reference sequence). The CDR3 has 14 residues. V was pared by 8 bases and J by 5 bases, with 16 bases between. CDR3 loop: CASRSSLPHQPQHF. The DNA for the CDR3 is TGTGCCAGTCGGTCATCTCTCCCCCATCAGCCCCAGCATTTT. The full variable domain, in which reference TRBV19 and TRBJ1-5 provide the parts outside the CDR3, is DGGITQSPKYLFRKEGQNVTLSCEQNLNHDAMYWYRQDPGQGLRLIYYSQIVNDFQKGDIAEGYSVSREKKESFPLTVTSAQKNPTAFYLCASRSSLPHQPQHFGDGTRLSIL.

The chain employs TRBV19 and TRBJ1-6; D is undetermined. The CDR3 covers 15 residues. V lost 6 bases and J 7 bases, leaving 16 bases between the germline ends. Germline V gene lookup returns CDR1 LNHDA and CDR2 SQIVND (reference sequence). The CDR3 sequence is CASSTQIGGNSPLHF. In nucleotides, the CDR3 is TGTGCCAGTAGCACTCAAATAGGAGGGAATTCACCCCTCCACTTT.

The V and J genes are TRBV27 and TRBJ2-7, with TRBD2 matching 8 bases. Germline CDR1 reads MNHEY; CDR2 reads SMNVEV (reference sequence). CDR3 length: 17 amino acids. Trimming removed 3 bases from V and 4 bases from J; junction bases left unmatched: 14. CDR3 sequence: CASSFFRGSGERYEQYF. CDR3 nucleotide sequence: TGTGCCAGCAGTTTTTTTCGCGGTAGCGGGGAGCGGTACGAGCAGTACTTC.

This clone was recorded at least ten times. V usage is TRBV5-4 and J usage is TRBJ1-2; 11 bases are a match to TRBD1. The CDR3 runs to 17 residues. Germline-derived CDR1 and CDR2 are SGHNT and YYREEE (reference sequence). The V gene end was trimmed by 4 bases and the J gene end by 0 bases; junction bases not matched to a gene: 8. This CDR3 is CASSHPPGQGANYGYTF. For the CDR3, the DNA is TGTGCCAGCAGCCATCCACCGGGACAGGGGGCTAACTATGGCTACACCTTC.